This T cell receptor beta chain came from a study of blood T cells in healthy people across ages. The ends were cut back, 0 bases at V and 4 bases at J, with 8 bases in the middle. The CDR3 spans 13 residues. Germline CDR1 SGHRS, CDR2 YFSETQ. A sample-barcoded 5' primer and a J-beta primer mix were used in a second PCR of about 7 to 12 cycles. TCRdb re-analysed the 5' RACE reads in MiXCR, keeping a single row per CDR3 protein. The table shows about 930,000 distinct CDR3 sequences, with almost 30% occurring only once. This clonotype came up once. Its antigen remains unknown. A much larger clone sits a single nucleotide away, making a read error possible. The conserved phenylalanine or tryptophan normally closing the CDR3 is absent here, so this likely arose from a read error. Study conclusions and caveats: A conclusive naive versus antigen-experienced comparison was prevented by the unsorted PBMCs.

The data also belong to a second study, concerning T cells of mothers and their children. Per that paper: Each child contributed approximately 2.9 million TCR beta CDR3 reads, while each mother contributed over 9 million.

The gene calls are TRBV5-1 and TRBJ2-7; D gene uncertain. The clonotype originates from a middle-aged woman in good health. Sequenced input: blood. The CDR3 loop reads CASSLERSYEQYC. DNA of the CDR3: TGCGCCAGCAGCTTGGAACGGAGTTACGAGCAGTACTGC.